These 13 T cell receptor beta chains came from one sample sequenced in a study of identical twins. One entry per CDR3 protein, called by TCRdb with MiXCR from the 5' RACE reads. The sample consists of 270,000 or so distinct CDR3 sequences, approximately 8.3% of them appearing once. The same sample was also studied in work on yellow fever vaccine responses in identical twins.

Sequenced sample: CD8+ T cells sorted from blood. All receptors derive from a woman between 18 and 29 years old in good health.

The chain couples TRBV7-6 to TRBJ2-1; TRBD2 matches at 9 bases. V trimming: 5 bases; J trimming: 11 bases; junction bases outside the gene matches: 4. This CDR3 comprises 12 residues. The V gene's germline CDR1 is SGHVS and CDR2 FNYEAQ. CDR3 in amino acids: CASSPGLAQQFF. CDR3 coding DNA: TGTGCCAGCAGCCCGGGACTAGCACAGCAGTTCTTC.

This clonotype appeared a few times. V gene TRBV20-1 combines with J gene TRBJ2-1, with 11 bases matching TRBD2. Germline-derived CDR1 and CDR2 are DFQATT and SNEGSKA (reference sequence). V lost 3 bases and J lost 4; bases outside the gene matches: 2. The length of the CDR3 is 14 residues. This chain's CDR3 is CSARGLADYNEQFF. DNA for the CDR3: TGCAGTGCTAGGGGACTAGCGGATTACAATGAGCAGTTCTTC.

The CDR3 DNA sequence: TGTGCCAGCAGCCAAGTCCTGAGTAGCGGGGGTGGCACAGATACGCAGTATTTT. Amino acids: CASSQVLSSGGGTDTQYF. The V and J genes are TRBV3-1 and TRBJ2-3; 9 bases agree with TRBD2. CDR1 and CDR2 (germline): LGHDT, YNNKEL (reference sequence). The CDR3 contains 18 residues. V lost 1 base, J lost 1 base, and 9 bases stayed unmatched.

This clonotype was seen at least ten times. The chain's CDR3 is CASSKPPGQRSSYEQYF. CDR3 DNA sequence: TGTGCCAGCAGCAAACCCCCGGGACAGAGGAGCTCCTACGAGCAGTACTTC. The genes are TRBV21-1 and TRBJ2-7; the table calls TRBD1, which could not be checked here. TRBV21-1 counts as a pseudogene. The CDR3 is 17 residues long.

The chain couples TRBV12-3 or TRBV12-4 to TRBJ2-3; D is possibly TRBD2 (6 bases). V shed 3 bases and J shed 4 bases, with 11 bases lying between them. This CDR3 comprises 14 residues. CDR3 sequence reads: CASSLGSGPDTQYF. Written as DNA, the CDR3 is TGTGCCAGCAGTTTGGGTAGCGGTCCAGATACGCAGTATTTT.

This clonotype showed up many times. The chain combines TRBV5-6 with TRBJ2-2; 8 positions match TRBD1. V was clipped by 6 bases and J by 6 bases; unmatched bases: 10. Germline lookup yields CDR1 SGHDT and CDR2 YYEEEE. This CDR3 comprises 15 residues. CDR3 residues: CASNPSGRGPGELFF. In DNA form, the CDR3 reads TGTGCCAGCAACCCGAGCGGCAGGGGGCCCGGGGAGCTGTTTTTT.

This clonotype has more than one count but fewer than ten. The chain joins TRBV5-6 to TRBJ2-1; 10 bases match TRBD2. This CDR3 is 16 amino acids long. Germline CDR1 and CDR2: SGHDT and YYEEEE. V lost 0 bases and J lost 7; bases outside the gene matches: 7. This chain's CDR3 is CASSLAPSGRLNEQFF. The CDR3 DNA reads TGTGCCAGCAGCTTGGCACCTAGCGGGAGATTAAATGAGCAGTTCTTC.

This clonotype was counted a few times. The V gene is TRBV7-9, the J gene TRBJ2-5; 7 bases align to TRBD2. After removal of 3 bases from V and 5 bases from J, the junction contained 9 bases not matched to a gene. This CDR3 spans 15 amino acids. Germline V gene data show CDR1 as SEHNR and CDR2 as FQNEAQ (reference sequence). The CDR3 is CASSFGGRAGETQYF. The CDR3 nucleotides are TGTGCCAGCAGCTTCGGCGGGAGAGCGGGGGAGACCCAGTACTTC.

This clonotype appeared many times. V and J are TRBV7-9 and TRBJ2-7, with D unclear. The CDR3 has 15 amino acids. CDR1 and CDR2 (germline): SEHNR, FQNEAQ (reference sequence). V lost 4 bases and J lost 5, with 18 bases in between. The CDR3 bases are TGTGCCAGCAGCTCTTCCCGGGCCTCCATCCACGAGCAGTACTTC. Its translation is CASSSSRASIHEQYF.

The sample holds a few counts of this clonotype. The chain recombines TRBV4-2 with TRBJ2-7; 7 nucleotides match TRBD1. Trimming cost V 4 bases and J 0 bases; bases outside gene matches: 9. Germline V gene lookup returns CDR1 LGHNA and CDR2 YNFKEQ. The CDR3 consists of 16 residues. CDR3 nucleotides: TGTGCCAGCAGCCTACTCCGACAGGGCCCCTCCTACGAGCAGTACTTC. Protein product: CASSLLRQGPSYEQYF.

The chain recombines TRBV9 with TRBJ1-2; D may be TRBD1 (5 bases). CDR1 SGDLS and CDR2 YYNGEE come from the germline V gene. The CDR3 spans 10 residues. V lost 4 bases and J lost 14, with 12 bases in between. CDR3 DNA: TGTGCCAGCAGCCCCAGGGAGTGGACCTTC. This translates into CASSPREWTF.

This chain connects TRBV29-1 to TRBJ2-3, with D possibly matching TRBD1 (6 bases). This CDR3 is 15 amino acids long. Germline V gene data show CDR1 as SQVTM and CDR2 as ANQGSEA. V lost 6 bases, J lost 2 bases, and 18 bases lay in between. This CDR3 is CSVTTGYRLTDTQYF. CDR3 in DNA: TGCAGCGTGACAACAGGGTACCGTCTCACAGATACGCAGTATTTT.

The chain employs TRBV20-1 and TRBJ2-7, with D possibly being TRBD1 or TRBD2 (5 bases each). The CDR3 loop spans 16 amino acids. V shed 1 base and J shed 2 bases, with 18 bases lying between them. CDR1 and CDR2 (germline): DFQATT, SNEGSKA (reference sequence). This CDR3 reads CSARVSTGAATYEQYF. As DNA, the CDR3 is TGCAGTGCTAGAGTATCTACCGGGGCTGCCACCTACGAGCAGTACTTC.